Listed below are T cell receptor beta chains from one sample, sequenced in a study of blood T cell repertoires in COVID-19. Profiling relied on immunoSEQ multiplex PCR, and the TCRdb table lists in-frame clones only, not all of them. Of approximately 260,000 clones in the sample, 89% were seen once. Input material: peripheral blood. The receptors were gathered from a woman aged 40-49 years who had recovered from COVID-19. Each CDR3 is given with its conserved first and last residue. Fields, in order: J gene, D gene, V gene, clone size, CDR3 protein, CDR3 DNA. The D gene is left open where the match is weak. Not every row has a clone size; where given, it reads once, few, many or a size class.

J gene: TRBJ2-3
D gene: TRBD1
V gene: TRBV2
clone size: NA
CDR3 protein: CARGTQGDPDTQYF
CDR3 DNA: TGTGCCAGGGGGACACAGGGGGATCCAGATACGCAGTATTTT

J gene: TRBJ1-4
D gene: NA
V gene: TRBV5-1
clone size: NA
CDR3 protein: CASSSLGHTEKLFF
CDR3 DNA: TGCGCCAGCAGTTCCCTTGGCCATACCGAAAAACTGTTTTTT

J gene: TRBJ1-3
D gene: TRBD1
V gene: TRBV19
clone size: NA
CDR3 protein: CASSILDRDSGNTIYF
CDR3 DNA: TGTGCCAGTAGTATCTTGGACAGGGACTCTGGAAACACCATATATTTT

J gene: TRBJ1-2
D gene: NA
V gene: TRBV19
clone size: NA
CDR3 protein: CASSMLGEGYGYTF
CDR3 DNA: TGTGCCAGTAGTATGTTAGGGGAGGGGTATGGCTACACCTTC

J gene: TRBJ2-1
D gene: TRBD2
V gene: TRBV3-1/TRBV3-2
clone size: NA
CDR3 protein: CASRVSGNNEQFF
CDR3 DNA: TGTGCCAGCAGGGTTAGCGGGAACAATGAGCAGTTCTTC

J gene: TRBJ1-4
D gene: NA
V gene: TRBV3-1/TRBV3-2
clone size: NA
CDR3 protein: CASSRELTGPGGEKLFF
CDR3 DNA: TGTGCCAGCAGCCGAGAATTAACAGGGCCGGGGGGTGAAAAACTGTTTTTT

J gene: TRBJ1-2
D gene: NA
V gene: TRBV7-2
clone size: NA
CDR3 protein: CASSPDYGYTF
CDR3 DNA: TGTGCCAGCAGCCCCGACTATGGCTACACCTTC

J gene: TRBJ2-1
D gene: TRBD2
V gene: TRBV6-5
clone size: once
CDR3 protein: CASSYSSGTNDEQFF
CDR3 DNA: TGTGCCAGCAGTTACTCGTCCGGGACTAACGATGAGCAGTTCTTC

J gene: TRBJ2-7
D gene: NA
V gene: TRBV4-1
clone size: NA
CDR3 protein: CASSRDREVFYEQYF
CDR3 DNA: TGCGCCAGCAGCCGAGACAGGGAGGTCTTCTACGAGCAGTACTTC

J gene: TRBJ2-3
D gene: NA
V gene: TRBV18
clone size: NA
CDR3 protein: CASSPKGGRLTDTQYF
CDR3 DNA: TGTGCCAGCTCACCAAAAGGTGGCAGACTCACAGATACGCAGTATTTT

J gene: TRBJ1-4
D gene: NA
V gene: TRBV27
clone size: NA
CDR3 protein: CASSLVGINEKLFF
CDR3 DNA: TGTGCCAGCAGCCTCGTCGGTATTAATGAAAAACTGTTTTTT

J gene: TRBJ2-2
D gene: NA
V gene: TRBV12-3/TRBV12-4
clone size: NA
CDR3 protein: CASSRLSTGELFF
CDR3 DNA: TGTGCCAGCAGTCGTCTATCCACCGGGGAGCTGTTTTTT

J gene: TRBJ2-4
D gene: TRBD2
V gene: TRBV28
clone size: NA
CDR3 protein: CASSFAGENIQYF
CDR3 DNA: TGTGCCAGCAGTTTCGCGGGGGAAAACATTCAGTACTTC

J gene: TRBJ2-2
D gene: NA
V gene: TRBV6-5
clone size: NA
CDR3 protein: CASSYSSTGELFF
CDR3 DNA: TGTGCCAGCAGTTACTCTTCAACCGGGGAGCTGTTTTTT

J gene: TRBJ1-3
D gene: NA
V gene: TRBV4-3
clone size: many
CDR3 protein: CASSQELTAGNTIYF
CDR3 DNA: TGCGCCAGCAGCCAAGAGTTGACAGCAGGAAACACCATATATTTT

J gene: TRBJ1-4
D gene: NA
V gene: TRBV5-1
clone size: NA
CDR3 protein: CASSPPGIEKLFF
CDR3 DNA: TGCGCCAGCAGCCCCCCCGGGATTGAAAAACTGTTTTTT

J gene: TRBJ2-5
D gene: NA
V gene: TRBV18
clone size: NA
CDR3 protein: CASSPRGLSVDF
CDR3 DNA: TGTGCCAGCTCACCAAGGGGGTTGTCAGTGGACTTC

J gene: TRBJ1-1
D gene: TRBD1
V gene: TRBV4-1
clone size: NA
CDR3 protein: CASSQVPLLRTGNSTEAFF
CDR3 DNA: TGCGCCAGCAGCCAAGTTCCCCTTTTGAGGACAGGGAATAGCACTGAAGCTTTCTTT

J gene: TRBJ1-3
D gene: TRBD1
V gene: TRBV28
clone size: NA
CDR3 protein: CASGRQGLGNTIYF
CDR3 DNA: TGTGCCAGCGGAAGACAGGGTCTAGGAAACACCATATATTTT

J gene: TRBJ2-1
D gene: NA
V gene: TRBV3-1/TRBV3-2
clone size: NA
CDR3 protein: CASSPSLGVGRDRRNEQFF
CDR3 DNA: TGTGCCAGCAGCCCAAGCCTAGGAGTGGGGCGGGACCGCCGGAATGAGCAGTTCTTC

J gene: TRBJ1-1
D gene: NA
V gene: TRBV11-2
clone size: NA
CDR3 protein: CASSSPGREDTEAFF
CDR3 DNA: TGTGCCAGCAGCTCCCCGGGGAGGGAGGACACTGAAGCTTTCTTT

J gene: TRBJ1-5
D gene: NA
V gene: TRBV6-1
clone size: NA
CDR3 protein: CASSELGGAGNQPQHF
CDR3 DNA: TGTGCCAGCAGTGAATTGGGTGGGGCAGGAAATCAGCCCCAGCATTTT

J gene: TRBJ1-5
D gene: TRBD1
V gene: TRBV28
clone size: NA
CDR3 protein: CASSFEGAGNQPQHF
CDR3 DNA: TGTGCCAGCAGTTTTGAGGGGGCCGGGAATCAGCCCCAGCATTTT

J gene: TRBJ2-5
D gene: NA
V gene: TRBV19
clone size: NA
CDR3 protein: CASSRVNQETQYF
CDR3 DNA: TGTGCCAGTAGTAGAGTTAACCAAGAGACCCAGTACTTC

J gene: TRBJ2-6
D gene: TRBD1
V gene: TRBV19
clone size: NA
CDR3 protein: CASRDRGSGANVLTF
CDR3 DNA: TGTGCCAGCCGGGACAGGGGCTCTGGGGCCAACGTCCTGACTTTC